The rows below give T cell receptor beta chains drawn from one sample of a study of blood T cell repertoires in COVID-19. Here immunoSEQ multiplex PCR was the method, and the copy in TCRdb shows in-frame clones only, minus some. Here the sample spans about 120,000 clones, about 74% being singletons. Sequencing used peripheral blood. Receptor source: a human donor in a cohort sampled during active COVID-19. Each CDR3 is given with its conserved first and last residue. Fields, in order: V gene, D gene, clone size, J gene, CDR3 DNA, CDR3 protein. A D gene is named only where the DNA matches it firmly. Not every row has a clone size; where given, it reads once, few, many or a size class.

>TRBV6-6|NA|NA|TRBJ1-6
TGTGCCAGCAGTACTGACGGGGGGAAAGATAATTCACCCCTCCACTTT
CASSTDGGKDNSPLHF
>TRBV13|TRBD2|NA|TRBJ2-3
TGTGCCAGCAGCCGCGCGGGGGTTAGCACAGATACGCAGTATTTT
CASSRAGVSTDTQYF
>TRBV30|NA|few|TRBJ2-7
TGTGCCTGGGCTGTAGACAGCTCCTACGAGCAGTACTTC
CAWAVDSSYEQYF
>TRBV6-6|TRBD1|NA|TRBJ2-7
TGTGCCAGCAGCGGCTTCGTGGGGGACAGGGACTACGAGCAGTACTTC
CASSGFVGDRDYEQYF
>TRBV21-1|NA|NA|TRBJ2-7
TGTGCCAGCTACAAGGGACACTTATCCTACGAGCAGTACTTC
CASYKGHLSYEQYF
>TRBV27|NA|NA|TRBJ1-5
TGTGCCAGCAGTATTTCCTGGGGCGTGGGCCAGCCCCAGCATTTT
CASSISWGVGQPQHF
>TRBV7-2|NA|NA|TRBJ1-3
TGTGCCAGCAGCCTCCAGGGTTCTGGAAACACCATATATTTT
CASSLQGSGNTIYF
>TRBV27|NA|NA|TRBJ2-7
TGTGCCAGCAGTTTATCAGGGAGGTTGGACTACGAGCAGTACTTC
CASSLSGRLDYEQYF
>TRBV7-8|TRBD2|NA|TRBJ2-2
TGTGCCAGCAGCTTACCCGAAAGGGGCTTAGCGGGAGAGAGGGTCGGGGAGCTGTTTTTT
CASSLPERGLAGERVGELFF
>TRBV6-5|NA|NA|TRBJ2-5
TGTGCCAGCGGCCGGGGAAAAGAGACCCAGTACTTC
CASGRGKETQYF
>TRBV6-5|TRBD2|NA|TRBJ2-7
TGTGCCAGCAGAGACGGGAGGGACCACGAGCAGTACTTC
CASRDGRDHEQYF
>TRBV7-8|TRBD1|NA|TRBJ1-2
TGTGCCAGCAGCTTAGGGACAGGGCGTGTCGGCTACACCTTC
CASSLGTGRVGYTF
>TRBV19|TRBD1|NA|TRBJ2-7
TGTGCCAGTAGTAAAGACAGGGAATCCTACGAGCAGTACTTC
CASSKDRESYEQYF
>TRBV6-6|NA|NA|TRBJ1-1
TGTGCCAGCACTACTCTGGTTGGAGGGCCAAACACTGAAGCTTTCTTT
CASTTLVGGPNTEAFF
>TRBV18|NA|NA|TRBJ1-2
TGTGCCAGCTCACCACCCAGTATCTATGGCTACACCTTC
CASSPPSIYGYTF
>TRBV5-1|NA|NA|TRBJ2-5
TGCGCCAGCAGCTTGGCAGGGGATGGAGAGACCCAGTACTTC
CASSLAGDGETQYF
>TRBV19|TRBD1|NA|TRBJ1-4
TGTGCCAGTTCTGGGACAGGGAATGAAAAACTGTTTTTT
CASSGTGNEKLFF
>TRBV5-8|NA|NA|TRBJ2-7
TGTGCCAGCAGCCCGGGCCAGGGGATCTCCTACGAGCAGTACTTC
CASSPGQGISYEQYF
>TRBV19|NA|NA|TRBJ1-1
TGTGCCAGTAGTATCTCAGCGATGAACACTGAAGCTTTCTTT
CASSISAMNTEAFF
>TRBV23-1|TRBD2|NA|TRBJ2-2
TGCGCCAGCAGCCGACTAGCGGGAGACACCGGGGAGCTGTTTTTT
CASSRLAGDTGELFF
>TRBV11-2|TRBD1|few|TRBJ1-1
TGTGCCAGCAGCTTATTGGGACAGGGCCTTGAAGCTTTCTTT
CASSLLGQGLEAFF
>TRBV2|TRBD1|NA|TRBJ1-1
TGTGCCAGCAGCCTGACAGGGGGAACTGAAGCTTTCTTT
CASSLTGGTEAFF
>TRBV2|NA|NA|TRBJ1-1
TGTGCCAGCAGGGGCCTCAGGGGTCTGACTGAAGCTTTCTTT
CASRGLRGLTEAFF
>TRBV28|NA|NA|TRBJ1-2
TGTGCCAGCATTGAGGGGGGGGTAGCTAACTATGGCTACACCTTC
CASIEGGVANYGYTF
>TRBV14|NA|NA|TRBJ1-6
TGTGCCAGCAGCCAAGATAAGGGACTCAGTAATTCACCCCTCCACTTT
CASSQDKGLSNSPLHF
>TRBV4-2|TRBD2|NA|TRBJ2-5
TGTGCCAGCAGCCAGCGTAGCGGGAGGGTTTGGGAGACCCAGTACTTC
CASSQRSGRVWETQYF
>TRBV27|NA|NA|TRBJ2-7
TGTGCCAGCAGTCCGGCGGATCGGCCCTACGAGCAGTACTTC
CASSPADRPYEQYF
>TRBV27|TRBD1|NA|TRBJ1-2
TGTGCCAGCAGCTTTGGACAGGGTCGGAGTGGCTACACCTTC
CASSFGQGRSGYTF
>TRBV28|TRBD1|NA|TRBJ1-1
TGTGCCAGCAGTTTTGGAAGACAGGGCATCAACACTGAAGCTTTCTTT
CASSFGRQGINTEAFF
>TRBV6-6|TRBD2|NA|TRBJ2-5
TGTGCCAGCAGTTACTTGGGCGGGGGGTCAGAGACCCAGTACTTC
CASSYLGGGSETQYF
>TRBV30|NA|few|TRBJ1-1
TGTGCCTGGAGCCCGGATCGGGGGGCTGAAGCTTTCTTT
CAWSPDRGAEAFF
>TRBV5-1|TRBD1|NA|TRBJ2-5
TGCGCCAGCAGCTTGTGGGGGACAGGGAATGCGGAGACCCAGTACTTC
CASSLWGTGNAETQYF
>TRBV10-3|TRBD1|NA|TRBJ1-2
TGTGCCATCGGCGCTGGAAGACAGGGGCATGGCTACACCTTC
CAIGAGRQGHGYTF
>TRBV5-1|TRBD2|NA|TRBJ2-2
TGCGCCAGCAGCTTGTCTAGCGGGAGCACCGGGGAGCTGTTTTTT
CASSLSSGSTGELFF
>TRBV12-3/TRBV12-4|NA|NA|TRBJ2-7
TGTGCCAGCAGCCAAGACTACTCCTACGAGCAGTACTTC
CASSQDYSYEQYF
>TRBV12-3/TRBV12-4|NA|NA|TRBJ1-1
TGTGCCAGCAGACGGGGACAAACTGAAGCTTTCTTT
CASRRGQTEAFF
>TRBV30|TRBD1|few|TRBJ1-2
TGTGCCTGGGGGTTCGGACAGGGAAGCTATGGCTACACCTTC
CAWGFGQGSYGYTF
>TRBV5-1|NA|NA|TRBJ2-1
TGCGCCAGCAGCTTGGGGAGGAATGAGCAGTTCTTC
CASSLGRNEQFF
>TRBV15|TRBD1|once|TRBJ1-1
TGTGCCACCAGCATCGTAGGACAGGGGAACACTGAAGCTTTCTTT
CATSIVGQGNTEAFF
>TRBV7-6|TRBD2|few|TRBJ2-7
TGTGCCAGCAGCCCGGAAAGGGTTAGCGGGGAAAAGTACTTC
CASSPERVSGEKYF
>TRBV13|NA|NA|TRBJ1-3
TGTGCCAGCAGCTTCTCACAGGGTAACCTAAACACCATATATTTT
CASSFSQGNLNTIYF
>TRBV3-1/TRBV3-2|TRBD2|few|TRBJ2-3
TGTGCCAGCAGCGCTCCGACCTCCGGGACTAGGACGGCGGATACGCAGTATTTT
CASSAPTSGTRTADTQYF
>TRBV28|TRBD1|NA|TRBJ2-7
TGTGCCAGCAGTGCCAGGGGGTTTCCGTCCTACGAGCAGTACTTC
CASSARGFPSYEQYF
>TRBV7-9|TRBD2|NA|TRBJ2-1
TGTGCCAGCAGCTCCTCTAGCGGGAGGGCCATCTATGAGCAGTTCTTC
CASSSSSGRAIYEQFF
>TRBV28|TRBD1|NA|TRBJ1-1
TGTGCCAGCACCCTGGACAGGGGATTTACTGAAGCTTTCTTT
CASTLDRGFTEAFF
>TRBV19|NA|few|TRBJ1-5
TGTGCCAGTAGTTGGATCGGGCAGCCCCAGCATTTT
CASSWIGQPQHF
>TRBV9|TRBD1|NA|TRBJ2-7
TGTGCCAGCAGCGTAGCGGCGGGACAGGACCTCTACGAGCAGTACTTC
CASSVAAGQDLYEQYF
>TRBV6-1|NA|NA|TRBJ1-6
TGTGCCAGCAGTGAAGCCCGTGTGAATTCACCCCTCCACTTT
CASSEARVNSPLHF
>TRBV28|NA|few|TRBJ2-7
TGTGCCAGCAGTTCCCCGACGGGTGCCTCCTACGAGCAGTACTTC
CASSSPTGASYEQYF
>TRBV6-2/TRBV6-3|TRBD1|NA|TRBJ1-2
TGTGCCAGCAGTTACGGGACAGGGGGTTATGGCTACACCTTC
CASSYGTGGYGYTF
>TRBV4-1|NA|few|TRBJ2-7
TGCGCCAGCAGCCAAGGAGAACCTTACGAGCAGTACTTC
CASSQGEPYEQYF
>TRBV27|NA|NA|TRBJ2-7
TGTGCCAGCAGCCGAGGGCAGGGGTATCCGAGTGAGCAGTACTTC
CASSRGQGYPSEQYF
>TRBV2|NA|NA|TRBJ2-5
TGTGCCAGCAGTGAAGAGGTAGGGGGCCAAGAGACCCAGTACTTC
CASSEEVGGQETQYF